This T cell receptor beta chain derives from a study of blood T cell repertoires in COVID-19. Study as a whole: Sample material is recorded as cDNA or gDNA derived from T cells, B-cell-depleted T cells, or PBMCs.

Adults between about 18 and 95 years of age took part from about two dozen US areas. The CDR3 spans 14 residues. Trimming took 4 bases from V and 5 from J; bases not matched to a gene: 3. Germline V gene sequence: CDR1 SGDLS, CDR2 YYNGEE. Original processing notes: Estimation of nucleated cell counts relied on the amplification of reference gene primers. Only in-frame clones appear in the TCRdb table, and some are missing; sequencing was by immunoSEQ multiplex PCR. V, J and clone size derive from that table, while D and trimming were established from the DNA sequence. The profile covers about 220,000 clones, with roughly 89% appearing a single time and around 3.8% taken by the ten largest.

The source material was PBMCs or T cells enriched from blood (not recorded which). The rearrangement joins TRBV9 to TRBJ2-5; 12 bases agree with TRBD2. This clonotype was sampled from a woman between 40 and 55 years old with acute COVID-19. The CDR3 region has the DNA TGTGCCAGCAGCCTTGGACTAGCGGGGGAGACCCAGTACTTC. It codes for CASSLGLAGETQYF.